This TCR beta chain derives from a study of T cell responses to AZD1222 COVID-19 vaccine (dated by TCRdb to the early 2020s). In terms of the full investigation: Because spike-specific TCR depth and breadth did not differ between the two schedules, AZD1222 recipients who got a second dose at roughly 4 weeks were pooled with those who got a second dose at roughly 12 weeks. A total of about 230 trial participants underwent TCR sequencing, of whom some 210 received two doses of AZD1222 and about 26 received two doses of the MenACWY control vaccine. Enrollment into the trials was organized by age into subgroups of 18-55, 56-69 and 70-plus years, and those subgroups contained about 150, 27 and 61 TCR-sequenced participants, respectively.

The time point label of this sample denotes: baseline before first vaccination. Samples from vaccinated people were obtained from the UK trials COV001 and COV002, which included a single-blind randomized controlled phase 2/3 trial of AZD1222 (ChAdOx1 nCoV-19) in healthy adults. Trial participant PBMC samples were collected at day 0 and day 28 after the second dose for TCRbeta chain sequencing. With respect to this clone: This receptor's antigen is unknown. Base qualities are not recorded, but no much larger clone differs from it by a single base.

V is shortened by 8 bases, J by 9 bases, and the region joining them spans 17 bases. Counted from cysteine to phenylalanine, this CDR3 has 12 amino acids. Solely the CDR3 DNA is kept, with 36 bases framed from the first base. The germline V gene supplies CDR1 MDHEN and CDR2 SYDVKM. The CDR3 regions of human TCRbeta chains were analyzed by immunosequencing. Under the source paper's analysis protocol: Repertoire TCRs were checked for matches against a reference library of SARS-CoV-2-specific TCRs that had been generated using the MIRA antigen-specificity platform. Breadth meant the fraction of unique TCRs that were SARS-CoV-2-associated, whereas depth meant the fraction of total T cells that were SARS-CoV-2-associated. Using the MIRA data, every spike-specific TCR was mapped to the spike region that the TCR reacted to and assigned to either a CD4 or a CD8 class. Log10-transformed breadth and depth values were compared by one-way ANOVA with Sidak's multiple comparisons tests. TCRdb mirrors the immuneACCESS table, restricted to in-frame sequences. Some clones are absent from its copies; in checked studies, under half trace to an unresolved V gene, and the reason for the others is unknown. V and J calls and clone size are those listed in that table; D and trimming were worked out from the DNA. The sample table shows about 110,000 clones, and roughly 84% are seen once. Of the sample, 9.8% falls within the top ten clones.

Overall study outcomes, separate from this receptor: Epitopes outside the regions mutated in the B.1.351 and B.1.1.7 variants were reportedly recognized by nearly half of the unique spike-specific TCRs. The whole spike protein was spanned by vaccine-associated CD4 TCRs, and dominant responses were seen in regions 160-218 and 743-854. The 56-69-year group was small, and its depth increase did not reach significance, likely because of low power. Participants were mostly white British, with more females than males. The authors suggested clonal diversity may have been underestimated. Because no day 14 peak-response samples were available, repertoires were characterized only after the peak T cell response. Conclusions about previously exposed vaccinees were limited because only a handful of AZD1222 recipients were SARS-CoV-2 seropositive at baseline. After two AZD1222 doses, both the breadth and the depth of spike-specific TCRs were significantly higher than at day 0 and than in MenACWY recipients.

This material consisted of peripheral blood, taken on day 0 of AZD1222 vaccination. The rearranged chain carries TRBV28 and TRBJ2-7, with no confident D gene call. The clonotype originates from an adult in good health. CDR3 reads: CASVSGTRGQYF. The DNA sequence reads TGTGCCAGCGTCTCAGGCACGAGAGGGCAGTACTTC.